These T cell receptor beta chains were read from a single sample in a study of blood T cell repertoires in COVID-19. Measured with immunoSEQ multiplex PCR; TCRdb has only the in-frame clones, and not every one. The table records tens of thousands of clones, roughly four fifths of them present only once. The sequenced material came from peripheral blood. Every receptor here comes from an elderly man with COVID-19, enrolled during active disease. Each CDR3 is given without its conserved first and last residue. The order of the fields is CDR3 protein, J gene, V gene.

CDR3: ASSQVSVKNIQY
J: TRBJ2-4
V: TRBV3-1/TRBV3-2

CDR3: SVDEPSGRTDTQY
J: TRBJ2-3
V: TRBV29-1

CDR3: ASSLAGAGRMTEKLF
J: TRBJ1-4
V: TRBV5-1

CDR3: ASSLGGTGRTKTQY
J: TRBJ2-5
V: TRBV27

CDR3: ASSLRGGAADTQY
J: TRBJ2-3
V: TRBV5-1

CDR3: SVVGTVGQPQH
J: TRBJ1-5
V: TRBV29-1

CDR3: ASSLNRGQKTEAF
J: TRBJ1-1
V: TRBV7-9

CDR3: ASSPTASTDTQY
J: TRBJ2-3
V: TRBV18

CDR3: ASSYPTGEANQPQH
J: TRBJ1-5
V: TRBV6-6

CDR3: ASSFYPGQLRQY
J: TRBJ2-3
V: TRBV27

CDR3: ASSLDRLLTGELF
J: TRBJ2-2
V: TRBV7-2

CDR3: ASSLVRGNTEAF
J: TRBJ1-1
V: TRBV27

CDR3: ASWATGQGAPRAEAF
J: TRBJ1-1
V: TRBV27

CDR3: ASSLHTGTGREAF
J: TRBJ1-1
V: TRBV14

CDR3: ASSPIRGADQNTEAF
J: TRBJ1-1
V: TRBV6-2/TRBV6-3

CDR3: ASSLAQGGTEAF
J: TRBJ1-1
V: TRBV7-6

CDR3: ASSPLSGGMNTEAF
J: TRBJ1-1
V: TRBV18

CDR3: ASTVGEGATGYT
J: TRBJ1-2
V: TRBV9

CDR3: ASSENSKGKTYQETQY
J: TRBJ2-5
V: TRBV4-1

CDR3: ATSDRRTPSGSYNEQF
J: TRBJ2-1
V: TRBV24-1

CDR3: ASSYTGSPLH
J: TRBJ1-6
V: TRBV7-2

CDR3: ASSLGRQGAKNIQY
J: TRBJ2-4
V: TRBV7-9

CDR3: AWNRGYNEKLF
J: TRBJ1-4
V: TRBV30

CDR3: ASSAGGGGNTIY
J: TRBJ1-3
V: TRBV7-2

CDR3: ASSFPGQLTEAF
J: TRBJ1-1
V: TRBV5-4

CDR3: ASSRNRDRGFHQPQH
J: TRBJ1-5
V: TRBV7-6

CDR3: ASSQDRGTGELF
J: TRBJ2-2
V: TRBV4-2

CDR3: ASSPWTGERETQY
J: TRBJ2-5
V: TRBV18

CDR3: ASSRQGKTQGNYGYT
J: TRBJ1-2
V: TRBV6-6

CDR3: ASSYSSDNSPLH
J: TRBJ1-6
V: TRBV6-6

CDR3: ASSDEQGARSPLH
J: TRBJ1-6
V: TRBV7-9

CDR3: ASSYRPTSWAEAF
J: TRBJ1-1
V: TRBV6-2/TRBV6-3

CDR3: AWSEGTSEYNEQF
J: TRBJ2-1
V: TRBV30

CDR3: ASSSGVTYEQY
J: TRBJ2-7
V: TRBV28

CDR3: ASSPTWDSPLAKNIQY
J: TRBJ2-4
V: TRBV18

CDR3: ASRPRNPYNSPLH
J: TRBJ1-6
V: TRBV6-7

CDR3: AIRELAAYNEQF
J: TRBJ2-1
V: TRBV10-3

CDR3: ASSFTGANTGELF
J: TRBJ2-2
V: TRBV5-6

CDR3: ASSSLFAGAYHIQY
J: TRBJ2-4
V: TRBV27

CDR3: ASSLWGTGQVNQPQH
J: TRBJ1-5
V: TRBV7-2

CDR3: ASSMGQGSSYEQY
J: TRBJ2-7
V: TRBV5-1

CDR3: ASSEGAIYNSPLH
J: TRBJ1-6
V: TRBV2

CDR3: ASSLDRANTEAF
J: TRBJ1-1
V: TRBV7-2

CDR3: ASSIGTSSNQPQH
J: TRBJ1-5
V: TRBV13

CDR3: ASSTRDSTYEQY
J: TRBJ2-7
V: TRBV28

CDR3: SVARGLDTEAF
J: TRBJ1-1
V: TRBV29-1

CDR3: AWTGFGLTDGYT
J: TRBJ1-2
V: TRBV30

CDR3: ASRQTGYGYT
J: TRBJ1-2
V: TRBV5-5

CDR3: ATSREFTGIYGYT
J: TRBJ1-2
V: TRBV15

CDR3: ASSQPSGAAYNEQF
J: TRBJ2-1
V: TRBV4-2

CDR3: ASSLETTGGGYT
J: TRBJ1-2
V: TRBV5-5

CDR3: ASSIARGLNSPLH
J: TRBJ1-6
V: TRBV27

CDR3: ASSQDRSSYNEQF
J: TRBJ2-1
V: TRBV4-3

CDR3: ASSLLPGQMNTEAF
J: TRBJ1-1
V: TRBV5-6

CDR3: ASSKTSGRSYNEQF
J: TRBJ2-1
V: TRBV3-1/TRBV3-2

CDR3: ASSQEGLESYNEQF
J: TRBJ2-1
V: TRBV4-1

CDR3: ASSRQVETNEKLF
J: TRBJ1-4
V: TRBV28

CDR3: ASSVGWWQGEGRIEQF
J: TRBJ2-1
V: TRBV9

CDR3: ASSTGHGTSETQY
J: TRBJ2-5
V: TRBV7-2

CDR3: ASSSGQTYGYT
J: TRBJ1-2
V: TRBV7-2